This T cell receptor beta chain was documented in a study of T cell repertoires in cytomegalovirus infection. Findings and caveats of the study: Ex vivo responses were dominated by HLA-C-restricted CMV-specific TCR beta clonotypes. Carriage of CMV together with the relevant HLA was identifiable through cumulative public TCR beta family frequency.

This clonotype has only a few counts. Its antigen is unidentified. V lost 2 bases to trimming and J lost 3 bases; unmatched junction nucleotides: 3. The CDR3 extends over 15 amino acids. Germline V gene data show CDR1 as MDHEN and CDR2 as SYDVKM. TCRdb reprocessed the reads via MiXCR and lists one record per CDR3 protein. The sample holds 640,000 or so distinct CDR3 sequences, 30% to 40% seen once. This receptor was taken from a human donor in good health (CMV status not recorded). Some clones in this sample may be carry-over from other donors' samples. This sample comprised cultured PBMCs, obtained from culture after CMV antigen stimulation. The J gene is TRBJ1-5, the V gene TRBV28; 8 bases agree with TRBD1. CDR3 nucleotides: TGTGCCAGCAGTTTAAACAGGGGGATCAATCAGCCCCAGCATTTT. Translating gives CASSLNRGINQPQHF. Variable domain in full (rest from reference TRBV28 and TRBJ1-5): DVKVTQSSRYLVKRTGEKVFLECVQDMDHENMFWYRQDPGLGLRLIYFSYDVKMKEKGDIPEGYSVSREKKERFSLILESASTNQTSMYLCASSLNRGINQPQHFGDGTRLSIL.